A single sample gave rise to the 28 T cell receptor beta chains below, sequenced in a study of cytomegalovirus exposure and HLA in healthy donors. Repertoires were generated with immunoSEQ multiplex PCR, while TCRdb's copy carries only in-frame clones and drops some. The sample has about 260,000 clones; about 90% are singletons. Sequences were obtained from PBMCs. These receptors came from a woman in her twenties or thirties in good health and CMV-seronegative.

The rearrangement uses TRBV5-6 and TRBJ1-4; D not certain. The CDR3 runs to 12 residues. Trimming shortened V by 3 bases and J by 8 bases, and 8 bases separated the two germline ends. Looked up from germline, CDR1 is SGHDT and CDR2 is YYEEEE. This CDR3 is CASSSYQEKLFF. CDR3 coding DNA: TGTGCCAGCAGCTCATATCAGGAAAAACTGTTTTTT.

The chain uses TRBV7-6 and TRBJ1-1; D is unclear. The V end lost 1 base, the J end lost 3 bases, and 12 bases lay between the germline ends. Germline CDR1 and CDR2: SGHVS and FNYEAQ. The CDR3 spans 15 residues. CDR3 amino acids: CASSLEVNEDTEAFF. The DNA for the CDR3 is TGTGCCAGCAGCTTAGAAGTGAATGAGGACACTGAAGCTTTCTTT.

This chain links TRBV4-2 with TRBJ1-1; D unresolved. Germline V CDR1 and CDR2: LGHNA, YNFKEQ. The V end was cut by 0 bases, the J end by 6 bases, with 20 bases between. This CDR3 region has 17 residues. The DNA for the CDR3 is TGTGCCAGCAGCCAAGATTTGGCAGGCGGAAGTAGTCCTGAAGCTTTCTTT. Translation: CASSQDLAGGSSPEAFF.

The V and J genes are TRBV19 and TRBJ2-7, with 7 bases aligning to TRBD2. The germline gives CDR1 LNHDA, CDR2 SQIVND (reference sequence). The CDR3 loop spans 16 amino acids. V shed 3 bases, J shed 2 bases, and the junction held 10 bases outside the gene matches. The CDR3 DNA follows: TGTGCCAGTAGTATGGTTAGCGGGCTTCTTACCTACGAGCAGTACTTC. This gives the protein CASSMVSGLLTYEQYF.

In DNA, the CDR3 is TGTGCCAGCAGTTACGGGCTAGCAACCGAATACGAGCAGTACTTC. Its protein is CASSYGLATEYEQYF. The chain combines TRBV6-5 with TRBJ2-7; D perhaps matches TRBD2 (5 bases). The CDR3 is made up of 15 amino acids. Looked up from germline, CDR1 is MNHEY and CDR2 is SVGAGI. The germline V and J ends were trimmed by 2 bases and 4 bases, with 15 bases remaining between them.

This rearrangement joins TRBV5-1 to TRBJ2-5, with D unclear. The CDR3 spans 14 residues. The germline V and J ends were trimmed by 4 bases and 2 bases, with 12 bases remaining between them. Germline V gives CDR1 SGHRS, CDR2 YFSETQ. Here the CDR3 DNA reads TGCGCCAGCAGCCCTGGAACGCTACAAGAGACCCAGTACTTC. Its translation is CASSPGTLQETQYF.

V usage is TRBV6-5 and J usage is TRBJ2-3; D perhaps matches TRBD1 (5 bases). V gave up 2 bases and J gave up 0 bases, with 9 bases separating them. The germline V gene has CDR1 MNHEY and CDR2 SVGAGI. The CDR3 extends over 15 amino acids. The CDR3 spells CASSYGPGSTDTQYF. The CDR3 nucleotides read TGTGCCAGCAGTTACGGCCCAGGGAGCACAGATACGCAGTATTTT.

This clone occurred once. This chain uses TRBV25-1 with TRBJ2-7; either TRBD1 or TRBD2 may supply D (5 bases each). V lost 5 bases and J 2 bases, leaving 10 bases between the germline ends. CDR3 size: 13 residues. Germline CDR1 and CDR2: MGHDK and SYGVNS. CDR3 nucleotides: TGTGCCAGCAGTCTAGGGACCCCCTACGAGCAGTACTTC. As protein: CASSLGTPYEQYF.

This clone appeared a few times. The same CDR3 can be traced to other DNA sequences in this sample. CDR3 nucleotide sequence: TGTGCCACCAGCAGAGGGACAGGGAACGAGCAGTACTTC. Its translation is CATSRGTGNEQYF. V gene TRBV15 combines with J gene TRBJ2-7, with 8 bases aligning to TRBD1. The CDR3 spans 13 residues. The ends lost 1 base at V and 5 bases at J; junction bases unmatched: 1. CDR1 is LNHNV and CDR2 is YYDKDF in the germline V gene (reference sequence).

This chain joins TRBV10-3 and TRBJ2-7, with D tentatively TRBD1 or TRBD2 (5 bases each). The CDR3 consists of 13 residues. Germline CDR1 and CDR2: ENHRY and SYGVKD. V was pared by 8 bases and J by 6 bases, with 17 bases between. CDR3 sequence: CAISPRGEGEQYF. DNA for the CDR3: TGTGCCATCTCCCCAAGGGGAGAGGGCGAGCAGTACTTC.

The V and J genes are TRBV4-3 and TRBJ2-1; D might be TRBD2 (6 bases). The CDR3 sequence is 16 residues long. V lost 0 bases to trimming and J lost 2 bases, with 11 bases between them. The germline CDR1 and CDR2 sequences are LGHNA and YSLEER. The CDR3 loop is CASSQDRRDPYNEQFF. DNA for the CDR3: TGCGCCAGCAGCCAAGATAGGCGGGACCCCTACAATGAGCAGTTCTTC.

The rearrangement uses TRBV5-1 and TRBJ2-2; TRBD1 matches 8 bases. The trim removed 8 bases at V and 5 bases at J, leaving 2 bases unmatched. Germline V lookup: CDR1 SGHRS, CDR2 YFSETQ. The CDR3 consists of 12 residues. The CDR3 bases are TGCGCCAGTCGGGACAGGACCGGGGAGCTGTTTTTT. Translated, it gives CASRDRTGELFF.

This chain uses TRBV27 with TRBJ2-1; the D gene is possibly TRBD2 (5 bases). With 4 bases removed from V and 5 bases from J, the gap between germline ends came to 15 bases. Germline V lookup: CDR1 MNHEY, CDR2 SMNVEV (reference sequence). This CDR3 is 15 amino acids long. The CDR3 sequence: CASSSLRESDNEQFF. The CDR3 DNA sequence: TGTGCCAGCAGTTCCCTTCGGGAATCGGACAATGAGCAGTTCTTC.

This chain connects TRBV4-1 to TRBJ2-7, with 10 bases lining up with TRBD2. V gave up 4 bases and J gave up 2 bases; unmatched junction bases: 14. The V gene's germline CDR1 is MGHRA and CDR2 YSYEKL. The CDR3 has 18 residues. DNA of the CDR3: TGCGCCAGCAGCCTTCGCCTAGCGGGAGACTCGGCTACCTACGAGCAGTACTTC. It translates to CASSLRLAGDSATYEQYF.

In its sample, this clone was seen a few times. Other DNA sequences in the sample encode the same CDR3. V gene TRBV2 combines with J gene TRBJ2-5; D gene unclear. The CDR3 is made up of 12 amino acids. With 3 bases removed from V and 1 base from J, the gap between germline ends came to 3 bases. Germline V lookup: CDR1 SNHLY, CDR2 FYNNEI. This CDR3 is CASSDLQETQYF. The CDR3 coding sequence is TGTGCCAGCAGTGATCTCCAAGAGACCCAGTACTTC. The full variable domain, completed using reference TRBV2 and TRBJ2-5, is EPEVTQTPSHQVTQMGQEVILRCVPISNHLYFYWYRQILGQKVEFLVSFYNNEISEKSEIFDDQFSVERPDGSNFTLKIRSTKLEDSAMYFCASSDLQETQYFGPGTRLLVL.

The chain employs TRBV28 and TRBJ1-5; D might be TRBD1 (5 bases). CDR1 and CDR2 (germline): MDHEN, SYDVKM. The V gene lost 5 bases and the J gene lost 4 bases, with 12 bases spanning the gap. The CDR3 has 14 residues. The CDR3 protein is CASSMGGPNQPQHF. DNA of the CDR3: TGTGCCAGCAGTATGGGGGGACCAAATCAGCCCCAGCATTTT.

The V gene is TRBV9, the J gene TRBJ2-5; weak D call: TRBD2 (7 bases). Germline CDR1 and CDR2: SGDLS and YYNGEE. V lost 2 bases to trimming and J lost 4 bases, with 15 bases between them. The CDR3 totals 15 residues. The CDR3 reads CASSVRGAPRETQYF. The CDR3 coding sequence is TGTGCCAGCAGCGTCCGGGGGGCGCCCAGAGAGACCCAGTACTTC.

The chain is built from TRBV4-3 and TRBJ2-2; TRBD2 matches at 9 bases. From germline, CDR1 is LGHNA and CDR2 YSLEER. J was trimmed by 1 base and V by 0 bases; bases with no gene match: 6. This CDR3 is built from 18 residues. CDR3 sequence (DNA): TGCGCCAGCAGCCAAGAGTTTGAGACTAGCGGGAACACCGGGGAGCTGTTTTTT. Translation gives CASSQEFETSGNTGELFF.

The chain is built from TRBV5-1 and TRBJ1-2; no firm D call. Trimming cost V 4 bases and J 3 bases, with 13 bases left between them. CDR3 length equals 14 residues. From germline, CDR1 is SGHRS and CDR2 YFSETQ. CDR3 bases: TGCGCCAGCAGCCAGAGTATCAGTCACTATGGCTACACCTTC. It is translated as CASSQSISHYGYTF.

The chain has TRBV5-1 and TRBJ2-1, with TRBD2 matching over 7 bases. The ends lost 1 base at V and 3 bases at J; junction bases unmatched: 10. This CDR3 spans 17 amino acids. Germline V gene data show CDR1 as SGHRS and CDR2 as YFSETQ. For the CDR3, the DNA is TGCGCCAGCAGCTTGAGGGCCAGCGGGATTATCTACAATGAGCAGTTCTTC. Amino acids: CASSLRASGIIYNEQFF.

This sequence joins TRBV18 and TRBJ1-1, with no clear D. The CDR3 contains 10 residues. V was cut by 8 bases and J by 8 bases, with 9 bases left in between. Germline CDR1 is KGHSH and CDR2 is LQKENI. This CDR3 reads CASPDEEAFF. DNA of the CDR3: TGTGCCAGCCCAGATGAGGAAGCTTTCTTT. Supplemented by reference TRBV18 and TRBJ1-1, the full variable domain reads NAGVMQNPRHLVRRRGQEARLRCSPMKGHSHVYWYRQLPEEGLKFMVYLQKENIIDESGMPKERFSAEFPKEGPSILRIQQVVRGDSAAYFCASPDEEAFFGQGTRLTVV.

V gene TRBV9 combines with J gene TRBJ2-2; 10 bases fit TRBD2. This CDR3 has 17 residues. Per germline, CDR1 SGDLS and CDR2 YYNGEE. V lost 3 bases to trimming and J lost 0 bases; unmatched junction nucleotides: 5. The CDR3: CASSGISGRTNTGELFF. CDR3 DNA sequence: TGTGCCAGCAGCGGTATTAGCGGGAGGACGAACACCGGGGAGCTGTTTTTT.

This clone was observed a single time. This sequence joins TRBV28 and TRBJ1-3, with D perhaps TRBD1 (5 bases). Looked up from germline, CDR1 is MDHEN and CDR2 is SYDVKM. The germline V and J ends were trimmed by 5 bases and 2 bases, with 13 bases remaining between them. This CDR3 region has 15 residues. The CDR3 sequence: CASSTGAHAGNTIYF. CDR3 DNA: TGTGCCAGCAGTACCGGGGCACACGCTGGAAACACCATATATTTT.

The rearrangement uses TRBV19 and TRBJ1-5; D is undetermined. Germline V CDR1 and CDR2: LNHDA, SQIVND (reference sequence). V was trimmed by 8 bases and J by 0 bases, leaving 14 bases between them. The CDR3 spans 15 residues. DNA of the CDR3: TGTGCCAGTTTACGAAGGTCGGATAGCAATCAGCCCCAGCATTTT. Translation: CASLRRSDSNQPQHF.

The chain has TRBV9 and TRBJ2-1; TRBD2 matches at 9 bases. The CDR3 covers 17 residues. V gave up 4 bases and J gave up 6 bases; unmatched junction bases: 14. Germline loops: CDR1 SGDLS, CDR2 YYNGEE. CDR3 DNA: TGTGCCAGCAGCATCCGAGGGGCTAGCGGGATAAGCAATGAGCAGTTCTTC. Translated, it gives CASSIRGASGISNEQFF. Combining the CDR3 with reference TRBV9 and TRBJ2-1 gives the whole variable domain DSGVTQTPKHLITATGQRVTLRCSPRSGDLSVYWYQQSLDQGLQFLIQYYNGEERAKGNILERFSAQQFPDLHSELNLSSLELGDSALYFCASSIRGASGISNEQFFGPGTRLTVL.

Here the CDR3 reads CASSYLGGDYGYTF. CDR3 nucleotides: TGTGCCAGCAGTTACTTGGGGGGGGACTATGGCTACACCTTC. The rearrangement uses TRBV6-5 and TRBJ1-2; possible D gene TRBD1, 5 bases. Trimming took 1 base from V and 3 from J, leaving 9 bases between them. Germline CDR1 MNHEY, CDR2 SVGAGI. The CDR3 covers 14 residues.

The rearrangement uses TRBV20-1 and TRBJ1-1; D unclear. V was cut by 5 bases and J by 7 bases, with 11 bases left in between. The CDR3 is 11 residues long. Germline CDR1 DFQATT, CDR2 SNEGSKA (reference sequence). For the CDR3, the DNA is TGCAGTGCTGACCTAAATGGTGAAGCTTTCTTT. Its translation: CSADLNGEAFF.

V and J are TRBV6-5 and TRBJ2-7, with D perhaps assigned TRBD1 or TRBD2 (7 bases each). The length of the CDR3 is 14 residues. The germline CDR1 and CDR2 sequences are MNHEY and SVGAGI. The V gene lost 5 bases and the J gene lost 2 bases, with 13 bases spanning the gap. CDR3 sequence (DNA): TGTGCCAGCAGTCCAGGGGGGGGCCCCTACGAGCAGTACTTC. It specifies CASSPGGGPYEQYF.